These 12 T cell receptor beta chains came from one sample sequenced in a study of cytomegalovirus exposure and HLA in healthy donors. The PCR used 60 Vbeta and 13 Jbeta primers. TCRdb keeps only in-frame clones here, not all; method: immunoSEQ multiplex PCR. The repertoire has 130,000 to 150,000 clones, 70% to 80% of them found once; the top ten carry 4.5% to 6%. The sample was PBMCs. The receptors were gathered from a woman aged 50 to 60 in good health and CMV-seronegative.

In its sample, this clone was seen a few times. In nucleotides, the CDR3 is TGTGCCAGTAGTATGAGGCAGGGGTCGGTGAACACTGAAGCTTTCTTT. Translated: CASSMRQGSVNTEAFF. V is TRBV19 and J is TRBJ1-1; a weak D match, TRBD1 (6 bases). The V end was cut by 3 bases, the J end by 0 bases, with 14 bases between. Germline values: CDR1 LNHDA, CDR2 SQIVND (reference sequence). The CDR3 consists of 16 residues.

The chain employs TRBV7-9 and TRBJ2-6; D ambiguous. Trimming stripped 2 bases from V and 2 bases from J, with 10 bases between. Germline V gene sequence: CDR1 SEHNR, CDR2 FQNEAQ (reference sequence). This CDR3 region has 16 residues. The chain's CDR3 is CASSLSGVTGANVLTF. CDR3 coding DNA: TGTGCCAGCAGCTTATCGGGTGTCACTGGGGCCAACGTCCTGACTTTC.

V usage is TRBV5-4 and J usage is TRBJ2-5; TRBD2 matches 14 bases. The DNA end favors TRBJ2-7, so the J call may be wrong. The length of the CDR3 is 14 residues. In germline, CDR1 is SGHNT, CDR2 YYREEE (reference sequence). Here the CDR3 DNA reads TGTGCCAGCAGCAAGGGACTAGCGGGGGACGAGCAGTACTTC. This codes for CASSKGLAGDEQYF.

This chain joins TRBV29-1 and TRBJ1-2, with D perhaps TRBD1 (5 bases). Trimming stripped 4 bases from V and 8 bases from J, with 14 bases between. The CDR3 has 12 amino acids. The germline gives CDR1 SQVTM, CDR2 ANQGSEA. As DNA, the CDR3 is TGCAGCGTTGCTGGGGCGATGGGGGGCTACACCTTC. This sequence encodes CSVAGAMGGYTF.

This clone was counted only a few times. The CDR3 spells CASSATDAGQGGTEAFF. CDR3 DNA sequence: TGCGCCAGCAGCGCAACGGACGCTGGACAGGGGGGCACTGAAGCTTTCTTT. This chain links TRBV5-1 with TRBJ1-1; 10 positions agree with TRBD1. CDR3 size: 17 residues. Per germline, CDR1 SGHRS and CDR2 YFSETQ. V lost 4 bases and J lost 4; bases outside the gene matches: 13.

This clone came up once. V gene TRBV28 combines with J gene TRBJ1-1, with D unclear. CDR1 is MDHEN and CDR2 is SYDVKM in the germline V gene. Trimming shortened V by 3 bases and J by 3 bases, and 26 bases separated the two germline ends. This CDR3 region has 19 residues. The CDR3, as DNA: TGTGCCAGCAGTTTTCTGAGGGCTCGGAAGGGTACCGGATACACTGAAGCTTTCTTT. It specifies CASSFLRARKGTGYTEAFF.

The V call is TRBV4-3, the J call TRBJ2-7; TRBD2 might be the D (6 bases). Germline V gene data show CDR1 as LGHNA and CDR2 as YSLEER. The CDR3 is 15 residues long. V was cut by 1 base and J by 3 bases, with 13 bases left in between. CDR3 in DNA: TGCGCCAGCAGCCAAGGCAGATCAGCGGGCTACGAGCAGTACTTC. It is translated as CASSQGRSAGYEQYF.

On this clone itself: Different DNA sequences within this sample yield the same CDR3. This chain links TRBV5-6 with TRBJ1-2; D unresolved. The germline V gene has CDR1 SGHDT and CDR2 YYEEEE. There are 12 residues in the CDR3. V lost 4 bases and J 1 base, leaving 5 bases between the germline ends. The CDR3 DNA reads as TGTGCCAGCAGCCGCGTTAACTATGGCTACACCTTC. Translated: CASSRVNYGYTF.

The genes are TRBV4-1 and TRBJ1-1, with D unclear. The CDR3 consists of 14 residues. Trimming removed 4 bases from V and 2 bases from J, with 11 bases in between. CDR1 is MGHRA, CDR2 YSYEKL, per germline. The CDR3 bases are TGCGCCAGCAGCCCTCCGACTAGTAACACTGAAGCTTTCTTT. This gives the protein CASSPPTSNTEAFF.

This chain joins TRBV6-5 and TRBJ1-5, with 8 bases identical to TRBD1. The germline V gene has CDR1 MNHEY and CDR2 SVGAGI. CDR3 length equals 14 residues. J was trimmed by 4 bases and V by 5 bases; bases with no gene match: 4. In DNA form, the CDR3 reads TGTGCCAGCAGTCGACAGGGGCTAAATCAGCCCCAGCATTTT. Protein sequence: CASSRQGLNQPQHF.

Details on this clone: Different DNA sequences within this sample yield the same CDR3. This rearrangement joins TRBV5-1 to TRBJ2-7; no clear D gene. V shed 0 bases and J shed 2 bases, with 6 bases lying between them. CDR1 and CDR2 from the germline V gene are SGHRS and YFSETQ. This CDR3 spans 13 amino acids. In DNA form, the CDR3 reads TGCGCCAGCAGCTTGGACAGAGCCTACGAGCAGTACTTC. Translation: CASSLDRAYEQYF.

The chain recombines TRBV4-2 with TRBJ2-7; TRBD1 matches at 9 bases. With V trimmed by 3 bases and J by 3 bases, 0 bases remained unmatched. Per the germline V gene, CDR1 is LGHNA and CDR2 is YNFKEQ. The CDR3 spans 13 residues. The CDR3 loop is CASSQDRGYEQYF. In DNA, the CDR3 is TGTGCCAGCAGCCAGGACAGGGGCTACGAGCAGTACTTC.